Listed below are T cell receptor beta chains from one sample, sequenced in a study of Ad26.COV2.S vaccination and SARS-CoV-2 variants. Clones were read by immunoSEQ multiplex PCR, and TCRdb kept only the in-frame ones, dropping some. Of about 480,000 clones in the sample, around 85% were seen once. Material: peripheral blood, obtained in a trial of Ad26.COV2.S vaccine versus placebo. The source of these receptors is a person between 18 and 59 years old who received the Ad26.COV2.S COVID-19 vaccine or a placebo. Each CDR3 is given with its conserved first and last residue. The D gene is left open where the match is weak. The listing skips clone size in some rows; elsewhere it reads once, few, many or a size class.

D	size	J	V	DNA	CDR3
TRBD1	-	TRBJ2-3	TRBV28	TGTGCCAGCAGTTTATACTCCCGGGACAGGGGGCGGGCGCAGTATTTT	CASSLYSRDRGRAQYF
-	few	TRBJ2-7	TRBV27	TGTGCCAGCGCCGGCGGGTCTCGTGAGTACGAGCAGTACTTC	CASAGGSREYEQYF
TRBD1	-	TRBJ1-2	TRBV2	TGTGCCAGCCGCCGGGGGGGGACAGGTGACTATGGCTACACCTTC	CASRRGGTGDYGYTF
-	-	TRBJ2-7	TRBV7-9	TGTGCCAGCAGCCTACATACTCAGACCCAAGATTGGCAGTACTTC	CASSLHTQTQDWQYF
-	-	TRBJ1-2	TRBV28	TGTGCCAGCAGTTTGGAGCGGAGGACCCCCTACACCTTC	CASSLERRTPYTF
-	once	TRBJ1-2	TRBV7-9	TGTGCCAGCAGTCACTCCACCTATGGCTACACCTTC	CASSHSTYGYTF
-	-	TRBJ2-5	TRBV7-9	TGTGCCAGCAGCTTAGAAGGTGGAGGGCTAGAGACCCAGTACTTC	CASSLEGGGLETQYF
-	few	TRBJ2-2	TRBV5-4	TGTGCCAGCAGCTTCGAGGGTCCCGGGGAGCTGTTTTTT	CASSFEGPGELFF
-	-	TRBJ2-3	TRBV5-1	TGCGCCAGCAGCTTCCTTACGCGGGATACGCAGTATTTT	CASSFLTRDTQYF
TRBD1	-	TRBJ2-7	TRBV27	TGTGCCAGCAGTTTAGTCTTTAGCAGGGACAGCTCCGCCGAGCAGTACTTC	CASSLVFSRDSSAEQYF
-	-	TRBJ1-5	TRBV19	TGTGCCACCGCCGGCCACGGGGACAATCAGCCCCAGCATTTT	CATAGHGDNQPQHF
TRBD1	-	TRBJ1-1	TRBV28	TGTGCCAGCAGTTTCCGGACAGGGCCGGGCAATGAAGCTTTCTTT	CASSFRTGPGNEAFF
-	-	TRBJ2-2	TRBV30	TGTGCCTGGGGTCAGTCTCCATCCAAAACCGGGGAGCTGTTTTTT	CAWGQSPSKTGELFF
-	-	TRBJ2-5	TRBV7-2	TGTGCCAGCAGCCCTGACTCAAACCAAGAGACCCAGTACTTC	CASSPDSNQETQYF